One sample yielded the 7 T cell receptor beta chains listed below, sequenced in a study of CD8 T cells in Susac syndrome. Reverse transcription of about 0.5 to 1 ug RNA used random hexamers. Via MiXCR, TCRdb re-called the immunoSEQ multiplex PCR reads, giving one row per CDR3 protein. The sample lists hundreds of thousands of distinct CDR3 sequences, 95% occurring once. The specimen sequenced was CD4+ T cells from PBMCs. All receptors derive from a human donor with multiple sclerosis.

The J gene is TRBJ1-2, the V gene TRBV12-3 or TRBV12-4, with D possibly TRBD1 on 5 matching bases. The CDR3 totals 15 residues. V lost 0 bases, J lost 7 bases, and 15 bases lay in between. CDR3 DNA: TGTGCCAGCAGTTTAGCGCAGGGTTCATGGGGTGGCTACACCTTC. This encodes CASSLAQGSWGGYTF.

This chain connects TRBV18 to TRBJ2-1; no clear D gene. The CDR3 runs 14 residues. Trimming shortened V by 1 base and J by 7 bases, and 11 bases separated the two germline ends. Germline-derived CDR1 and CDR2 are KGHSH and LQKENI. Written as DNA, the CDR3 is TGTGCCAGCTCACCACGGCCAGCGTCTAATGAGCAGTTCTTC. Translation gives CASSPRPASNEQFF.

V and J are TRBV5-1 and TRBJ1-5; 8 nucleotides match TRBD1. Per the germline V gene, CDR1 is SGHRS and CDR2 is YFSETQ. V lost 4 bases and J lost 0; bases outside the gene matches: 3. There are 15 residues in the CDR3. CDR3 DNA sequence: TGCGCCAGCAGCGAAGGGACAGGTAGCAATCAGCCCCAGCATTTT. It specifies CASSEGTGSNQPQHF.

The CDR3 DNA reads TGTGCCAGCAGTTACACCCGGACAGCCACGGGGGAGACCCAGTACTTC. Its protein is CASSYTRTATGETQYF. The rearrangement joins TRBV6-5 to TRBJ2-5, with D possibly matching TRBD1 (6 bases). V was cut by 2 bases and J by 5 bases, with 18 bases left in between. Germline values: CDR1 MNHEY, CDR2 SVGAGI. There are 16 residues in the CDR3.

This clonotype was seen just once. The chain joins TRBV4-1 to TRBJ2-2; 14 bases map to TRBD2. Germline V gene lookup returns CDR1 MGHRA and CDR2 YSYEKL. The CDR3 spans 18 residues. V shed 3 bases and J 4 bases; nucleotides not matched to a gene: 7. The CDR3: CASSQTSGRARGTGELFF. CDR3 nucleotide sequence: TGCGCCAGCAGCCAGACTAGCGGGAGGGCCCGGGGCACCGGGGAGCTGTTTTTT.

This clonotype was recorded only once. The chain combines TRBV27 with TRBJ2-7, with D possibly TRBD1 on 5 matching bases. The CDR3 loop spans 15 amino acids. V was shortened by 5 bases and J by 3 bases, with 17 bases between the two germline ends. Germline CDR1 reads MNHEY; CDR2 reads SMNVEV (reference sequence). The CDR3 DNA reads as TGTGCCAGCAGTCTGACCCGTCGACAGATCTACGAGCAGTACTTC. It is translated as CASSLTRRQIYEQYF.

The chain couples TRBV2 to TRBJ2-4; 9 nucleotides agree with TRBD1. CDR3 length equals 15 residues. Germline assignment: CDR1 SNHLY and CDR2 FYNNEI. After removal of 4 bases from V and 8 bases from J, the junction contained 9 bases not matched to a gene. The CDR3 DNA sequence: TGTGCCAGCAGTGGAAACAGGGGGCGCGCGGACATTCAGTACTTC. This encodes CASSGNRGRADIQYF. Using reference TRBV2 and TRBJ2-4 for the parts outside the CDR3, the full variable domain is EPEVTQTPSHQVTQMGQEVILRCVPISNHLYFYWYRQILGQKVEFLVSFYNNEISEKSEIFDDQFSVERPDGSNFTLKIRSTKLEDSAMYFCASSGNRGRADIQYFGAGTRLSVL.